This T cell receptor beta chain was sequenced during a study of shared clonotypes between healthy human individuals. Whole-study results and caveats: The small donor group covered limited genetic and exposure diversity.

Naivety among CD8 cells was defined by CD45RO negativity and positive CCR7 selection, thereby excluding terminally differentiated effector memory CD45RA+ cells. Healthy HIV-negative adults without recent acute infections or vaccinations served as donors. The CDR3 has 16 residues. Germline values: CDR1 MGHDK, CDR2 SYGVNS. The V end lost 4 bases, the J end lost 4 bases, and 19 bases lay between the germline ends. The deep-level immunoSEQ assay was used. Each cell subset's genomic DNA was divided evenly among several immunoSEQ plates. Libraries were prepared by immunoSEQ multiplex PCR; TCRdb keeps only in-frame clonotypes and omits some of them. This table has a few hundred thousand clones, 95% to 96% appearing once. Comment on this clone: Its antigen is undetermined.

Sequencing input: naive CD8+ T cells sorted from blood. This sequence was found in a woman in her twenties or thirties in good health. This sequence joins TRBV25-1 and TRBJ1-1, with a weak D call TRBD1 (5 bases). CDR3 sequence reads: CASSGPGEHGATEAFF. CDR3 nucleotides: TGTGCCAGCAGTGGTCCAGGAGAACATGGGGCCACTGAAGCTTTCTTT.